Listed here is a single T cell receptor (beta chain). Antigen: not known. These data belong to a study of blood T cells in healthy people across ages. Study outcomes and limitations: While age rose, TCR beta diversity per million T cells dropped in a roughly linear way.

V was clipped by 7 bases and J by 2 bases; unmatched bases: 5. The CDR3 contains 15 residues. From germline, CDR1 is MNHEY and CDR2 SVGEGT. A second PCR of about 6 to 12 cycles used a sample-barcoded 5' primer and a J-beta primer mix. From the 5' RACE reads, TCRdb called clonotypes with MiXCR, one entry per CDR3 protein. The profile shows approximately 1,700,000 distinct CDR3 sequences, around 42% of them singletons. The TCR originated in a human donor in good health. The chain combines TRBV6-2 or TRBV6-3 with TRBJ2-2, with 9 positions matching TRBD1. The source material was blood. CDR3 loop: CASKPGQGNTGELFF. The CDR3 DNA follows: TGTGCCAGCAAACCGGGACAGGGCAACACCGGGGAGCTGTTTTTT.